Below, 13 T cell receptor beta chains from the same sample are listed, as sequenced in a study of lymphopenia after photon versus proton radiotherapy. Some clones are missing from TCRdb's copy, which holds only in-frame ones; the method was immunoSEQ multiplex PCR. The sample consists of approximately 71,000 clones, approximately 91% of them appearing once. Sequenced here: peripheral blood, sampled from a patient treated with photon-based radiotherapy. The receptor source for this set is a woman aged 65 to 85 with pancreatic cancer.

Comment on this clone: Germline is not matched at one junction end, which may reflect a read error. This chain joins TRBV15 and TRBJ2-1; no firm D call. The CDR3 totals 11 residues. Germline CDR1 reads LNHNV; CDR2 reads YYDKDF (reference sequence). The CDR3 DNA reads as TGTGCCACCAGCCGAGACGATGAGCAGTTCTTC. Translating gives CATSRDDEQFF. The full variable domain, its missing parts supplied by reference TRBV15 and TRBJ2-1, is DAMVIQNPRYQVTQFGKPVTLSCSQTLNHNVMYWYQQKSSQAPKLLFHYYDKDFNNEADTPDNFQSRRPNTSFCFLDIRSPGLGDTAMYLCATSRDDEQFFGPGTRLTVL.

This chain connects TRBV7-9 to TRBJ2-4, with 10 bases lining up with TRBD2. Germline CDR1 SEHNR, CDR2 FQNEAQ (reference sequence). Losses at the gene ends were 2 bases for V and 0 bases for J; bases not matched to a gene: 7. The CDR3 extends over 18 amino acids. Here the CDR3 reads CASSLPYRLAGAKNIQYF. The CDR3 bases are TGTGCCAGCAGCTTACCGTATCGACTAGCGGGAGCCAAAAACATTCAGTACTTC.

V and J are TRBV5-5 and TRBJ2-7; 12 bases fit TRBD1. Looked up from germline, CDR1 is SGHKS and CDR2 is YYEKEE (reference sequence). This CDR3 comprises 17 residues. With 4 bases clipped from V and 5 bases from J, the junction kept 13 bases outside the gene matches. The CDR3 bases are TGTGCCAGCAGCGCAACCTCCGGGACAGGGGGCGCCGACGAGCAGTACTTC. It codes for CASSATSGTGGADEQYF.

The rearrangement uses TRBV29-1 and TRBJ2-7, with D tentatively TRBD1 (5 bases). The CDR3 totals 13 residues. Trimming removed 5 bases from V and 6 bases from J, with 17 bases in between. Germline V gene sequence: CDR1 SQVTM, CDR2 ANQGSEA. The CDR3 sequence: CSVLGAQSAEQYF. Written as DNA, the CDR3 is TGCAGCGTTCTAGGGGCTCAAAGTGCCGAGCAGTACTTC.

The chain is built from TRBV5-8 and TRBJ1-1; the D gene is possibly TRBD1 (6 bases). The CDR3 length is 17 residues. V was clipped by 0 bases and J by 0 bases, with 15 bases between them. CDR1 is SGHTS, CDR2 YDEGEE, per germline. DNA for the CDR3: TGTGCCAGCAGCTTGGACATCGGGAGGGGGGTGAACACTGAAGCTTTCTTT. Translated: CASSLDIGRGVNTEAFF.

This clone was recorded once. The V and J genes are TRBV19 and TRBJ2-1; weak D call: TRBD2 (6 bases). Germline assignment: CDR1 LNHDA and CDR2 SQIVND (reference sequence). Trimming removed 4 bases from V and 9 bases from J, with 16 bases in between. The CDR3 runs to 14 residues. CDR3 DNA: TGTGCCAGTAGTACCTGGCTCCCGGAGGGTGAGCAGTTCTTC. It specifies CASSTWLPEGEQFF.

This chain joins TRBV7-6 and TRBJ2-2; TRBD1 might be the D (5 bases). Germline assignment: CDR1 SGHVS and CDR2 FNYEAQ. CDR3 length: 15 amino acids. V was trimmed by 5 bases and J by 0 bases, leaving 10 bases between them. This CDR3 reads CASSTQGTNTGELFF. The CDR3, as DNA: TGTGCCAGCAGCACGCAGGGAACGAACACCGGGGAGCTGTTTTTT.

The chain employs TRBV10-3 and TRBJ2-5, with D perhaps matching TRBD1 or TRBD2 (6 bases each). Trimming stripped 5 bases from V and 9 bases from J, with 13 bases between. The CDR3 has 12 residues. CDR1 and CDR2 from the germline V gene are ENHRY and SYGVKD. CDR3 DNA sequence: TGTGCCATCAGTCCGGGGGACAAGGCCCAGTACTTC. Translation: CAISPGDKAQYF.

This clone occurred a few times. J is TRBJ2-1 and V is TRBV4-3; D might be TRBD2 (6 bases). CDR1 LGHNA and CDR2 YSLEER come from the germline V gene. The CDR3 runs 13 residues. The V and J ends lost 1 base and 8 bases respectively, with 9 bases between them. CDR3 nucleotide sequence: TGCGCCAGCAGCCAAGCACTAGCCTATGAGCAGTTCTTC. It encodes CASSQALAYEQFF.

The genes are TRBV4-1 and TRBJ1-3; possible D gene TRBD1, 6 bases. V lost 2 bases, J lost 0 bases, and 11 bases lay in between. The V gene's germline CDR1 is MGHRA and CDR2 YSYEKL. CDR3 length: 16 residues. CDR3 residues: CASSQPPDSSGNTIYF. Written as DNA, the CDR3 is TGCGCCAGCAGCCAACCCCCGGACAGCTCTGGAAACACCATATATTTT.

This chain uses TRBV29-1 with TRBJ1-1, with TRBD1 as a possible D gene (5 bases). The V gene lost 8 bases and the J gene lost 4 bases, with 20 bases spanning the gap. The germline V gene has CDR1 SQVTM and CDR2 ANQGSEA. This CDR3 is 14 amino acids long. CDR3 coding DNA: TGCAGCTCCGGAGGGGCAGGGTCTAGCACTGAAGCTTTCTTT. Its translation: CSSGGAGSSTEAFF.

The chain carries TRBV9 and TRBJ2-7, with 13 positions matching TRBD2. The CDR3 is made up of 16 amino acids. Looked up from germline, CDR1 is SGDLS and CDR2 is YYNGEE. The J segment lost 5 bases and the V segment lost 0 bases, leaving 5 bases of the junction unmatched. CDR3 DNA: TGTGCCAGCAGCGTAGGACTAGCGGGAGGATTTGACGAGCAGTACTTC. This codes for CASSVGLAGGFDEQYF.

CDR3 amino acids: CASSLFILVGEENTGELFF. The CDR3 nucleotides read TGTGCCAGCAGCTTGTTTATCCTAGTCGGGGAGGAGAACACCGGGGAGCTGTTTTTT. The chain employs TRBV5-6 and TRBJ2-2, with a weak D call TRBD2 (6 bases). Trimming removed 1 base from V and 1 base from J, with 20 bases in between. The germline CDR1 and CDR2 sequences are SGHDT and YYEEEE. The CDR3 length is 19 residues. The complete variable domain, with remaining parts taken from reference TRBV5-6 and TRBJ2-2, reads DAGVTQSPTHLIKTRGQQVTLRCSPKSGHDTVSWYQQALGQGPQFIFQYYEEEERQRGNFPDRFSGHQFPNYSSELNVNALLLGDSALYLCASSLFILVGEENTGELFFGEGSRLTVL.